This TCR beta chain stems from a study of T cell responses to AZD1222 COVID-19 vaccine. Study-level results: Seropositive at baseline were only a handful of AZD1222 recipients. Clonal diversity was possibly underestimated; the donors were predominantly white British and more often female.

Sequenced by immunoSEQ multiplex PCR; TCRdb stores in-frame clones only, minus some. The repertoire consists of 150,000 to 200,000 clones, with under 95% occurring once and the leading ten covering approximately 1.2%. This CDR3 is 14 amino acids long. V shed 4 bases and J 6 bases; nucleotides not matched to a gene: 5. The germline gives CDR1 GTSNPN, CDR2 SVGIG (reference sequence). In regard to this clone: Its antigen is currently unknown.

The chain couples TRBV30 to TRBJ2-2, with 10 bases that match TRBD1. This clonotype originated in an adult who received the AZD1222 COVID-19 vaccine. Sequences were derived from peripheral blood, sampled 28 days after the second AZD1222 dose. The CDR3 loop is CAWIWGQGPGELFF. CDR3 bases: TGTGCCTGGATTTGGGGACAGGGGCCCGGGGAGCTGTTTTTT. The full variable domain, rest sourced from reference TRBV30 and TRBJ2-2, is SQTIHQWPATLVQPVGSPLSLECTVEGTSNPNLYWYRQAAGRGLQLLFYSVGIGQISSEVPQNLSASRPQDRQFILSSKKLLLSDSGFYLCAWIWGQGPGELFFGEGSRLTVL.